This T cell receptor beta chain is drawn from a study of T cell repertoires in cytomegalovirus infection. Background on the study: Indicated by public TCR beta signatures were CMV infection and matching HLA type. Study-level results: There were HLA-C-restricted CMV-specific TCR beta clonotypes dominating the ex vivo response. Carriers of CMV plus the relevant HLA were identified by cumulative public TCR beta family frequency.

Each CDR3 protein gets one entry after TCRdb re-called the reads with MiXCR. Seen here are about 460,000 distinct CDR3 sequences, about 11% observed once, and the top ten hold more than 8.5%. V lost 6 bases to trimming and J lost 7 bases; unmatched junction nucleotides: 4. CDR1 and CDR2 from the germline V gene are DFQATT and SNEGSKA (reference sequence). CDR3 size: 12 residues. This clonotype has just a few counts. Its specificity is unknown. This chain connects TRBV20-1 to TRBJ2-3, with 10 bases matching TRBD2. This receptor was identified in a human donor in good health (CMV status not recorded). Some clones in this sample may be carry-over from other donors' samples. Sequenced: PBMCs. CDR3 bases: TGCAGTGCGGCACTAGCGGGGTATACGCAGTATTTT. Its protein product is CSAALAGYTQYF.